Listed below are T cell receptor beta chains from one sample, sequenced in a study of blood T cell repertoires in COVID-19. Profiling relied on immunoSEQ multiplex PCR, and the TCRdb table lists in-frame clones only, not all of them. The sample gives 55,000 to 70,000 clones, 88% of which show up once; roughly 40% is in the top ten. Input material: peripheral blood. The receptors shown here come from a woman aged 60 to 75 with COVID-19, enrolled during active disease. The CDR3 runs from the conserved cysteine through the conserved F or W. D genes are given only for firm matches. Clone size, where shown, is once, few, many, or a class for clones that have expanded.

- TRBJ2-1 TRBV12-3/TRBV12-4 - TGTGCCAGCAGTTTTCAAGGGGCCAATGAGCAGTTCTTC CASSFQGANEQFF
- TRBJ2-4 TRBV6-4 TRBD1 TGTGCCAGCAGTGAAACCGGGACAGGGGCCTCCAAAAACATTCAGTACTTC CASSETGTGASKNIQYF
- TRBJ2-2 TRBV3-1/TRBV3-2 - TGTGCCAGCAGCCAAGGGGTCATATTTGGGACTGGGAGCACCGGGGAGCTGTTTTTT CASSQGVIFGTGSTGELFF
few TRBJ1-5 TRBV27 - TGTGCCAGCAGTTTCCAAGGAGGGGTCAATCAGCCCCAGCATTTT CASSFQGGVNQPQHF
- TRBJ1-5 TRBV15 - TGTGCCACCAGCAGAGATTGGCCTGCAGGGGCTCTTAGCAATCAGCCCCAGCATTTT CATSRDWPAGALSNQPQHF
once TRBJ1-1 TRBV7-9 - TGTGCCAGCAGCTTAGTAACTGAAGCTTTCTTT CASSLVTEAFF
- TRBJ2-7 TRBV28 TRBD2 TGTGCCAGCAGACCCCCGGGACTAGCGGATACCTACGAGCAGTACTTC CASRPPGLADTYEQYF
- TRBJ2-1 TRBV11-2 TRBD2 TGTGCCAGCAGCTCACCCTCTAGCGGACCAAGCACGTTCTTC CASSSPSSGPSTFF
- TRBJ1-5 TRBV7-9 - TGTGCCAGCAGCTTAGGGTCGGCGGCGGAAGGGCCCCAGCATTTT CASSLGSAAEGPQHF
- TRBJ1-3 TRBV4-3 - TGCGCCAGCAGCCAAGAGAGGAGCTCTGGAAACACCATATATTTT CASSQERSSGNTIYF
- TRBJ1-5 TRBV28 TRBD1 TGTGCCAGCAGTTCTCCCTGGGACAGGGCCAGCAATCAGCCCCAGCATTTT CASSSPWDRASNQPQHF
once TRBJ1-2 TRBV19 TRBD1 TGTGCCAGTAGTAGGGGACAGAACTATGGCTACACCTTC CASSRGQNYGYTF
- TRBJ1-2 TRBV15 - TGTGCCACCAGCAGCGGAGGGGGGGAGATTGGATATTTGTATGGCTACACCTTC CATSSGGGEIGYLYGYTF
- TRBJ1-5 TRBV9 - TGTGCCAGCAGCCCGGGAGGCAGGGAAAGTCAGCCCCAGCATTTT CASSPGGRESQPQHF
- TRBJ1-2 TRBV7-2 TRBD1 TGTGCCAGCAGCCCGGACAGGGCTTCTGGCTACACCTTC CASSPDRASGYTF
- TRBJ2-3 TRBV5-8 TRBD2 TGTGCCAGCGCATCGGGACTAGCGGTGGAGGGTGGGTATTTT CASASGLAVEGGYF
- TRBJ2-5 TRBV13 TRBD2 TGTGCCAGCAGCCCCCGGGGGGGCCAAGAGACCCAGTACTTC CASSPRGGQETQYF
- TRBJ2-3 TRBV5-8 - TGTGCCAGCAGCTCCGGTTCTGGTACGCAGTATTTT CASSSGSGTQYF
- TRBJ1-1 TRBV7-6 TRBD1 TGTGCCAGCAGCCTACAGGGACAGGGGGACACTGAAGCTTTCTTT CASSLQGQGDTEAFF
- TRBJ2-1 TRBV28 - TGTGCCAGCAGTTTCGGCGGGACTCCCAATGAGCAGTTCTTC CASSFGGTPNEQFF
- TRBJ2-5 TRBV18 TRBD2 TGTGCCAGCTCACCGGCCACTAGCGGCCTCAGAGAGACCCAGTACTTC CASSPATSGLRETQYF